These 17 T cell receptor beta chains were sequenced from one sample in a study of blood T cell repertoires in COVID-19. The assay was immunoSEQ multiplex PCR, and TCRdb's table has in-frame clones only and misses some. The sample carries 180,000 or so clones, around 88% recorded once. Sequenced material: peripheral blood. The receptors here all came from a woman in her 30s with acute or convalescent COVID-19.

The genes are TRBV28 and TRBJ1-4; D unresolved. CDR3 length equals 15 residues. Germline CDR1 reads MDHEN; CDR2 reads SYDVKM. V was shortened by 5 bases and J by 6 bases, with 16 bases between the two germline ends. Here the CDR3 reads CASSPNPGLDEKLFF. The DNA for the CDR3 is TGTGCCAGCAGTCCAAATCCGGGATTGGATGAAAAACTGTTTTTT.

CDR3 DNA: TGCGCCAGCAGGGGGACAGGGGCCTACGAGCAGTACTTC. Protein: CASRGTGAYEQYF. The V gene is TRBV5-1, the J gene TRBJ2-7, with 10 nucleotides matching TRBD1. J gave up 2 bases and V 5 bases, and 1 base lay outside the gene matches. This CDR3 has 13 amino acids. CDR1 and CDR2 from the germline V gene are SGHRS and YFSETQ. Based on the CDR3 plus reference TRBV5-1 and TRBJ2-7, the full variable domain is KAGVTQTPRYLIKTRGQQVTLSCSPISGHRSVSWYQQTPGQGLQFLFEYFSETQRNKGNFPGRFSGRQFSNSRSEMNVSTLELGDSALYLCASRGTGAYEQYFGPGTRLTVT.

The rearrangement uses TRBV7-8 and TRBJ2-1; tentatively, D is TRBD2 (5 bases). The CDR3 sequence is 13 residues long. V was shortened by 5 bases and J by 4 bases, with 9 bases between the two germline ends. Looked up from germline, CDR1 is SGHVS and CDR2 is FQNEAQ. The CDR3 nucleotides are TGTGCCAGCAGCCCAGAGCGGTACAATGAGCAGTTCTTC. Amino acid sequence: CASSPERYNEQFF.

J is TRBJ1-1 and V is TRBV5-1; tentatively, D is TRBD1 (5 bases). Trimming left V 4 bases short and J 1 base short, with 17 bases between. Germline assignment: CDR1 SGHRS and CDR2 YFSETQ. The CDR3 has 16 amino acids. The CDR3 protein is CASSPQPQVANTEAFF. The CDR3 bases are TGCGCCAGCAGCCCGCAGCCACAGGTGGCGAACACTGAAGCTTTCTTT. Based on the CDR3 plus reference TRBV5-1 and TRBJ1-1, the full variable domain is KAGVTQTPRYLIKTRGQQVTLSCSPISGHRSVSWYQQTPGQGLQFLFEYFSETQRNKGNFPGRFSGRQFSNSRSEMNVSTLELGDSALYLCASSPQPQVANTEAFFGQGTRLTVV.

The rearrangement links TRBV28 to TRBJ1-4; D might be TRBD1 (6 bases). V shed 6 bases and J shed 8 bases, with 16 bases lying between them. The CDR3 covers 14 residues. Germline V gene lookup returns CDR1 MDHEN and CDR2 SYDVKM. CDR3 protein: CASSATGSWEKLFF. The DNA for the CDR3 is TGTGCCAGCAGCGCAACAGGGTCTTGGGAAAAACTGTTTTTT.

The chain combines TRBV24-1 with TRBJ2-1; 9 bases map to TRBD1. CDR3 size: 14 residues. The germline CDR1 and CDR2 sequences are KGHDR and SFDVKD. The trim removed 4 bases at V and 8 bases at J, leaving 5 bases unmatched. CDR3 loop: CATSDTGGRDEQFF. The CDR3 bases are TGTGCCACCAGTGACACAGGGGGCCGGGATGAGCAGTTCTTC.

The gene calls are TRBV3-1 (or the pseudogene TRBV3-2) and TRBJ1-6; tentatively, D is TRBD1 (6 bases). CDR1 LGHDT and CDR2 YNNKEL come from the germline V gene (reference sequence). V shed 6 bases and J shed 4 bases, with 13 bases lying between them. This CDR3 spans 15 amino acids. The CDR3: CASRDSEGYNSPLHF. CDR3 DNA sequence: TGTGCCAGCAGGGACAGTGAGGGTTATAATTCACCCCTCCACTTT.

This clone was observed a single time. Other DNA variants within this sample encode the same CDR3. The rearrangement uses TRBV20-1 and TRBJ1-4; no definite D call. CDR3 size: 11 residues. V dropped 3 bases and J dropped 10 bases, with 9 bases sitting between them. The V gene's germline CDR1 is DFQATT and CDR2 SNEGSKA (reference sequence). As DNA, the CDR3 is TGCAGTGCTAGGACGGGAGGAAAACTGTTTTTT. This sequence encodes CSARTGGKLFF.

The chain joins TRBV6-6 to TRBJ1-2, with D possibly TRBD1 on 6 matching bases. The CDR3 covers 17 residues. The germline V gene encodes CDR1 MNHNY and CDR2 SVGAGI (reference sequence). The V end lost 5 bases, the J end lost 5 bases, and 24 bases lay between the germline ends. The CDR3 reads CASSLASGTQGVYGYTF. For the CDR3, the DNA is TGTGCCAGCAGTCTCGCTTCCGGGACACAGGGAGTTTATGGCTACACCTTC.

The gene calls are TRBV11-2 and TRBJ1-6, with TRBD1 identical over 8 bases. With 6 bases clipped from V and 7 bases from J, the junction kept 8 bases outside the gene matches. This CDR3 region has 15 residues. Germline CDR1 is SGHAT and CDR2 is FQNNGV. In nucleotides, the CDR3 is TGTGCCAGCAGTTCCCAGGGGGCAGGGAATTCACCCCTCCACTTT. Its protein product is CASSSQGAGNSPLHF. Together with reference TRBV11-2 and TRBJ1-6, the CDR3 gives the full variable domain: EAGVAQSPRYKIIEKRQSVAFWCNPISGHATLYWYQQILGQGPKLLIQFQNNGVVDDSQLPKDRFSAERLKGVDSTLKIQPAKLEDSAVYLCASSSQGAGNSPLHFGNGTRLTVT.

In DNA, the CDR3 is TGTGCCAGCAGCGTTGGACCGGGACATCCCTCACCCCTCCACTTT. This gives the protein CASSVGPGHPSPLHF. The V and J genes are TRBV9 and TRBJ1-6; possible D gene TRBD1, 6 bases. Germline CDR1 and CDR2: SGDLS and YYNGEE. The germline V and J ends were trimmed by 2 bases and 10 bases, with 16 bases remaining between them. The CDR3 is 15 amino acids.

This clone was seen only a few times. The chain uses TRBV29-1 and TRBJ2-3; 11 bases are a match to TRBD1. Trimming removed 1 base from V and 4 bases from J; junction bases left unmatched: 7. Germline V gene lookup returns CDR1 SQVTM and CDR2 ANQGSEA. The CDR3 sequence is 16 residues long. The CDR3 bases are TGCAGCGTTGAAGGATGGGGACAGGGGGTCGCAGATACGCAGTATTTT. It yields the protein CSVEGWGQGVADTQYF.

The rearrangement joins TRBV2 to TRBJ1-3; no clear D gene. This CDR3 contains 13 residues. Trimming shortened V by 9 bases and J by 4 bases, and 13 bases separated the two germline ends. The germline V gene has CDR1 SNHLY and CDR2 FYNNEI. CDR3 nucleotides: TGTGCCAGTGCCGCGGGCCTCGGAAACACCATATATTTT. Protein: CASAAGLGNTIYF. The whole variable domain, filled in from reference TRBV2 and TRBJ1-3, reads EPEVTQTPSHQVTQMGQEVILRCVPISNHLYFYWYRQILGQKVEFLVSFYNNEISEKSEIFDDQFSVERPDGSNFTLKIRSTKLEDSAMYFCASAAGLGNTIYFGEGSWLTVV.

The rearrangement uses TRBV2 and TRBJ2-1; 10 nucleotides agree with TRBD2. The CDR3 contains 14 residues. The germline V gene encodes CDR1 SNHLY and CDR2 FYNNEI. V shed 6 bases and J 3 bases; nucleotides not matched to a gene: 2. The CDR3 protein is CASRLAGNYNEQFF. CDR3 DNA: TGTGCCAGCAGACTAGCGGGAAACTACAATGAGCAGTTCTTC. Variable domain in full (rest from reference TRBV2 and TRBJ2-1): EPEVTQTPSHQVTQMGQEVILRCVPISNHLYFYWYRQILGQKVEFLVSFYNNEISEKSEIFDDQFSVERPDGSNFTLKIRSTKLEDSAMYFCASRLAGNYNEQFFGPGTRLTVL.

The chain has TRBV10-3 and TRBJ1-1, with TRBD1 as a possible D gene (5 bases). Per germline, CDR1 ENHRY and CDR2 SYGVKD. The ends were cut back, 10 bases at V and 1 base at J, with 13 bases in the middle. The length of the CDR3 is 13 residues. The CDR3: CASATARNTEAFF. The CDR3 DNA follows: TGTGCCAGCGCGACAGCCAGGAACACTGAAGCTTTCTTT.

The chain has TRBV1 and TRBJ2-1; TRBD2, the D gene given by the table, was not confirmed from the DNA. TRBV1 is reported as a pseudogene. The CDR3 is 17 amino acids. CDR3 DNA sequence: TGCACCAGCAGTCCCCTTGGACTAGCGCCCTCCTACAATGAGCAGTTCTTC. This translates into CTSSPLGLAPSYNEQFF.

The V and J genes are TRBV7-2 and TRBJ2-2, with 8 nucleotides matching TRBD1. Germline assignment: CDR1 SGHTA and CDR2 FQGNSA. The CDR3 has 17 amino acids. Losses at the gene ends were 4 bases for V and 4 bases for J; bases not matched to a gene: 11. In DNA form, the CDR3 reads TGTGCCAGCAGCTCCCGGAGGGGACAGGCCCTCACCGGGGAGCTGTTTTTT. It is translated as CASSSRRGQALTGELFF.